The entry that follows covers one TCR beta chain sequence. Its antigen remains unidentified. This entry is derived from a study of cytomegalovirus exposure and HLA in healthy donors. The assay was immunoSEQ multiplex PCR, and TCRdb's table has in-frame clones only and misses some. The sample yields roughly 80,000 clones, roughly 93% seen once. Trimming pared 5 bases from V and 1 base from J, leaving 11 bases between. Germline V gene lookup returns CDR1 MDHEN and CDR2 SYDVKM. This CDR3 spans 14 amino acids. Study-level findings and limits: A few CMV-associated chains were confirmed in vitro to be specific for CMV antigens. Clusters of TCRs from the first cohort tended to co-occur in the 100 to 150 validation repertoires (as a later analysis found). The study flagged roughly 160 TCR beta chains as cytomegalovirus-associated.

Sequencing used PBMCs. V usage is TRBV28 and J usage is TRBJ1-1; possible D gene TRBD1, 6 bases. This TCR was recovered from a young man in good health and CMV-seronegative. The CDR3 region has the DNA TGTGCCAGCAGTCCCCTAGGGGGGAACACTGAAGCTTTCTTT. Translation: CASSPLGGNTEAFF.